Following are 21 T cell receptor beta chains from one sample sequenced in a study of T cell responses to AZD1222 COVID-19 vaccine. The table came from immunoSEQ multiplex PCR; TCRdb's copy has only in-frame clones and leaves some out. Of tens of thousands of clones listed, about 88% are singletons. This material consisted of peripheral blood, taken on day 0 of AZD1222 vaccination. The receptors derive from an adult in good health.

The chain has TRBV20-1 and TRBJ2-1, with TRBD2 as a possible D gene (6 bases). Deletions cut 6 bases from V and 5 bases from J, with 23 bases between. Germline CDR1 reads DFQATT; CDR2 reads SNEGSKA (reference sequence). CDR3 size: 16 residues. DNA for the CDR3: TGCAGTGCAAGTCGACCGACTAGTCCCCCCCACAATGAGCAGTTCTTC. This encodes CSASRPTSPPHNEQFF.

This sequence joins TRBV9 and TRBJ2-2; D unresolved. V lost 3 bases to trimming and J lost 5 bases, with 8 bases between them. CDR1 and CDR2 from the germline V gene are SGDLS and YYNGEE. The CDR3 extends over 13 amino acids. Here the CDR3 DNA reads TGTGCCAGCAGCGCCGGTATGACCGGGGAGCTGTTTTTT. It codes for CASSAGMTGELFF.

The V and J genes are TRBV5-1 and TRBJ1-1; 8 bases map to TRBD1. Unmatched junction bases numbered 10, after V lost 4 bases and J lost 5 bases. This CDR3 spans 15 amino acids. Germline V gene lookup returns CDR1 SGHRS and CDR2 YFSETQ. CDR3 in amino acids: CASSGYRGLRTEAFF. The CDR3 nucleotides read TGCGCCAGCAGCGGATACAGGGGGTTGAGGACTGAAGCTTTCTTT.

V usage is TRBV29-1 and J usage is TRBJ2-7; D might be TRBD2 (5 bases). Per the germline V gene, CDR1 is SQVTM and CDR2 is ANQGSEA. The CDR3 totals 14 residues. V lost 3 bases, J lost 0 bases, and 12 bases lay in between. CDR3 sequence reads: CSVEVGSGSYEQYF. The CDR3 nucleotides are TGCAGCGTTGAGGTAGGGAGCGGCTCCTACGAGCAGTACTTC.

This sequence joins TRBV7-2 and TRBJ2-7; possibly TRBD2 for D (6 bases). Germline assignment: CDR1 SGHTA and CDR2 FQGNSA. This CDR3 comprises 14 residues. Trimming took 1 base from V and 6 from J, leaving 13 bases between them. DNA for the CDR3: TGTGCCAGCAGCTTAGAAGGAGGGCCCCGCGAGCAGTACTTC. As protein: CASSLEGGPREQYF. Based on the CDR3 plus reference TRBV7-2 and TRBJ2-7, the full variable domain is GAGVSQSPSNKVTEKGKDVELRCDPISGHTALYWYRQSLGQGLEFLIYFQGNSAPDKSGLPSDRFSAERTGGSVSTLTIQRTQQEDSAVYLCASSLEGGPREQYFGPGTRLTVT.

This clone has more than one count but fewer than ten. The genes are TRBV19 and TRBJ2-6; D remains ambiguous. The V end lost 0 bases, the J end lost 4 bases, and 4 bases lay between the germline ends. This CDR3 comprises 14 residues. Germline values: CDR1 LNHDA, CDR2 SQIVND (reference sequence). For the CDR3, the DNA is TGTGCCAGTAGTATAGATTACGGGGCCAACGTCCTGACTTTC. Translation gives CASSIDYGANVLTF.

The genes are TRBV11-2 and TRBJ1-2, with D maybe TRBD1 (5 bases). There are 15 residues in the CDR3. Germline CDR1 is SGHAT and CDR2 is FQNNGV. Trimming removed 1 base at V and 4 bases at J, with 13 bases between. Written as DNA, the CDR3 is TGTGCCAGCAGCTTAGGGGGGGACGGTTTCTATGGCTACACCTTC. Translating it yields CASSLGGDGFYGYTF. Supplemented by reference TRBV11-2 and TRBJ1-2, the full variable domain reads EAGVAQSPRYKIIEKRQSVAFWCNPISGHATLYWYQQILGQGPKLLIQFQNNGVVDDSQLPKDRFSAERLKGVDSTLKIQPAKLEDSAVYLCASSLGGDGFYGYTFGSGTRLTVV.

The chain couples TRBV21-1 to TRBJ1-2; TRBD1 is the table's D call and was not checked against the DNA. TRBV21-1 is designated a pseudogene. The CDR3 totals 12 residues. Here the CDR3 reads CASSQQVYGYTF. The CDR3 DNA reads TGTGCCAGCAGCCAACAGGTCTATGGCTACACCTTC.

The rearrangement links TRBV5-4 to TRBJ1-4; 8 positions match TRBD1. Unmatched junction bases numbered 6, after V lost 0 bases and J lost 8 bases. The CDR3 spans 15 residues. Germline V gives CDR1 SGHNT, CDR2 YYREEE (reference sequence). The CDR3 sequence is CASSLADRDDEKLFF. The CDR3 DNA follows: TGTGCCAGCAGCTTGGCGGACAGGGATGACGAAAAACTGTTTTTT.

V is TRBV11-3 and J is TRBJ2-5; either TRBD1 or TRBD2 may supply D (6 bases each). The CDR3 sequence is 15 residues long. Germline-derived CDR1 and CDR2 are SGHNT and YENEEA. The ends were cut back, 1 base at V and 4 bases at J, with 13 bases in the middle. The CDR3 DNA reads TGTGCCAGCAGCTTAGGTGGGGGGCGCAGAGAGACCCAGTACTTC. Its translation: CASSLGGGRRETQYF.

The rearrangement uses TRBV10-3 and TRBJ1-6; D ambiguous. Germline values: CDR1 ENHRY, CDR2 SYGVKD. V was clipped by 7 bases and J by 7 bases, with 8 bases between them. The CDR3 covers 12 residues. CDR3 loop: CAIKSGNSPLHF. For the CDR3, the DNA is TGTGCCATCAAGAGCGGGAATTCACCCCTCCACTTT.

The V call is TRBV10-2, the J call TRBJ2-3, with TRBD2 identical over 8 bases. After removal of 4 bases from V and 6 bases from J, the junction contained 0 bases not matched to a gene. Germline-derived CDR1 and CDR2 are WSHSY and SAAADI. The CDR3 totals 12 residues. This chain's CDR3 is CASSVAGDTQYF. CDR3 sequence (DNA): TGCGCCAGCAGTGTAGCGGGGGATACGCAGTATTTT.

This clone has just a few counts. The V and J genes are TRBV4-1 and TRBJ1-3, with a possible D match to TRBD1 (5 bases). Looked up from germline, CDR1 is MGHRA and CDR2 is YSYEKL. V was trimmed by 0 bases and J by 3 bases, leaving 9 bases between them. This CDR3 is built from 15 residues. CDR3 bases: TGCGCCAGCAGCCAAGAATGGGACGGTGGAAACACCATATATTTT. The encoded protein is CASSQEWDGGNTIYF.

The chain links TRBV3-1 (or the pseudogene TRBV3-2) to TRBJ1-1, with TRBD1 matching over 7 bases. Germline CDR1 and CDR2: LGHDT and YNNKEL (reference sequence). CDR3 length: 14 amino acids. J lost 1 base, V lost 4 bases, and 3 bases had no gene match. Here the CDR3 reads CASSRRDRNTEAFF. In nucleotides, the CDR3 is TGTGCCAGCAGCCGCCGGGACAGGAACACTGAAGCTTTCTTT.

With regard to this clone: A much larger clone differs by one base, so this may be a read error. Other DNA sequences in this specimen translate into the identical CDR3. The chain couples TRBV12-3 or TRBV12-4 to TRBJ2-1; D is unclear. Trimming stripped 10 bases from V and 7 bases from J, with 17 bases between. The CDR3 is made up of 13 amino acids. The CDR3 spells CATNPLPHNEQFF. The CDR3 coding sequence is TGTGCCACCAACCCCCTTCCCCATAATGAGCAGTTCTTC.

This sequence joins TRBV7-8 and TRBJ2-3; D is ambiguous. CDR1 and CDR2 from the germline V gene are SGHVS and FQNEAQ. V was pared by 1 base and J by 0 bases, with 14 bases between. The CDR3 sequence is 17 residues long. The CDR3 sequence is CASSLGLRASSTDTQYF. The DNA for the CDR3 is TGTGCCAGCAGCTTAGGGCTCCGAGCATCTAGCACAGATACGCAGTATTTT.

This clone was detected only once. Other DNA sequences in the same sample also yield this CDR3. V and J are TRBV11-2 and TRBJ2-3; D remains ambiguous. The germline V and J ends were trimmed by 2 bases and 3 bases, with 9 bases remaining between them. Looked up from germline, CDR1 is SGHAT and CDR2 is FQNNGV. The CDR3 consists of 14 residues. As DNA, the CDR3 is TGTGCCAGCAGCTTACGGAGCCGAACAGATACGCAGTATTTT. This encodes CASSLRSRTDTQYF.

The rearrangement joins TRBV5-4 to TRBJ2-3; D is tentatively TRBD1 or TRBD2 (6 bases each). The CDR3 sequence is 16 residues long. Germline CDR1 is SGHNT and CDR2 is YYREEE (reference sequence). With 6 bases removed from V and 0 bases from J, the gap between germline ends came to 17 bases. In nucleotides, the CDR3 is TGTGCCAGCACTACTGGGGGCGGGGTAAGCACAGATACGCAGTATTTT. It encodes CASTTGGGVSTDTQYF.

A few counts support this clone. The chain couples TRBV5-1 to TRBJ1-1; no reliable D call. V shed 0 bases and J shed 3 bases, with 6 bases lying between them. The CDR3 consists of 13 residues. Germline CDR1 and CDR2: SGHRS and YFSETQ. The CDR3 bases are TGCGCCAGCAGCTTGGACGGTTACACTGAAGCTTTCTTT. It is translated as CASSLDGYTEAFF.

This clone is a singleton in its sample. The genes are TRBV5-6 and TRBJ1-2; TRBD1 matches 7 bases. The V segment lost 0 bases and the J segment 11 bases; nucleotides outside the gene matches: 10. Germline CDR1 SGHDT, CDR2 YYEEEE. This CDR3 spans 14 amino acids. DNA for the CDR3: TGTGCCAGCAGCTTGGATGGCGTCAGGGGGTTTTACACCTTC. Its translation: CASSLDGVRGFYTF. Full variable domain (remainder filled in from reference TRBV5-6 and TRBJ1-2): DAGVTQSPTHLIKTRGQQVTLRCSPKSGHDTVSWYQQALGQGPQFIFQYYEEEERQRGNFPDRFSGHQFPNYSSELNVNALLLGDSALYLCASSLDGVRGFYTFGSGTRLTVV.

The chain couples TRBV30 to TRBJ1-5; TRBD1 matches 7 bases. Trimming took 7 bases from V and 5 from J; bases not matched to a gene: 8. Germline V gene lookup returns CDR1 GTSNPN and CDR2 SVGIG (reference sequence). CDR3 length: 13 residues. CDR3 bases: TGTGCCTACCGACAGGGTTCGGATCAGCCCCAGCATTTT. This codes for CAYRQGSDQPQHF. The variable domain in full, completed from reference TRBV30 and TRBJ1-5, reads SQTIHQWPATLVQPVGSPLSLECTVEGTSNPNLYWYRQAAGRGLQLLFYSVGIGQISSEVPQNLSASRPQDRQFILSSKKLLLSDSGFYLCAYRQGSDQPQHFGDGTRLSIL.